The rows below give T cell receptor beta chains drawn from one sample of a study of Graves' ophthalmopathy and Graves' hyperthyroidism. A single record per CDR3 protein comes from TCRdb applying MiXCR to the multiplex PCR reads. The sample consists of some 1.1 million distinct CDR3 sequences, 35% to 45% of them appearing once. The sample was peripheral blood or thyroid tissue (not recorded which). Receptor source: an adult man with Graves' hyperthyroidism. The CDR3 runs from the conserved cysteine through the conserved F or W. Fields, in order: clone size, D gene, V gene, J gene, CDR3 DNA, CDR3 protein. The D gene is left open where the match is weak. Size is omitted from some rows. Given values are once, few, many or a class for expanded clones.

clone_size: many
d_call: -
v_call: TRBV20-1
j_call: TRBJ2-5
cdr3_nt: TGCAGTGCTAGTGGGACGGTAGGGGAGACCCAGTACTTC
cdr3_aa: CSASGTVGETQYF

clone_size: many
d_call: -
v_call: TRBV24-1
j_call: TRBJ1-2
cdr3_nt: TGTGCCACCGGGGACCGTAACTATGGCTACACCTTC
cdr3_aa: CATGDRNYGYTF

clone_size: -
d_call: -
v_call: TRBV9
j_call: TRBJ2-7
cdr3_nt: TGTGCCAGCAGCGTAGCCGGAGACTTTGCCTACGAGCAGTACTTC
cdr3_aa: CASSVAGDFAYEQYF

clone_size: -
d_call: -
v_call: TRBV20-1
j_call: TRBJ1-6
cdr3_nt: TGCAGTGCTAGCCTTAGGAGCAGTTCACCCCTCCACTTT
cdr3_aa: CSASLRSSSPLHF

clone_size: -
d_call: -
v_call: TRBV14
j_call: TRBJ2-5
cdr3_nt: TGTGCCAGCAGCCAAGGCCGTGGAGGGACCCAGTACTTC
cdr3_aa: CASSQGRGGTQYF

clone_size: -
d_call: TRBD1
v_call: TRBV7-2
j_call: TRBJ2-7
cdr3_nt: TGTGCCAGCAGTCCACAGGGGGCGCGCTACGAGCAGTACTTC
cdr3_aa: CASSPQGARYEQYF

clone_size: many
d_call: -
v_call: TRBV5-1
j_call: TRBJ2-6
cdr3_nt: TGCGCCAGCAGCTTGCAGCCTTTATCCACCTCTGGGGCCAACGTCCTGACTTTC
cdr3_aa: CASSLQPLSTSGANVLTF

clone_size: -
d_call: -
v_call: TRBV20-1
j_call: TRBJ2-5
cdr3_nt: TGCAGTGCTATTGACCCCAGGGAGACCCAGTACTTC
cdr3_aa: CSAIDPRETQYF

clone_size: many
d_call: -
v_call: TRBV5-1
j_call: TRBJ1-5
cdr3_nt: TGCGCCAGCAGCTTGGGGGACGGGATCCAGCCCCAGCATTTT
cdr3_aa: CASSLGDGIQPQHF

clone_size: -
d_call: -
v_call: TRBV14
j_call: TRBJ2-2
cdr3_nt: TGTGCCAGCGGCTCAGGGCTGGGGACCGGGAAGCTGTTTTTT
cdr3_aa: CASGSGLGTGKLFF

clone_size: -
d_call: TRBD1
v_call: TRBV29-1
j_call: TRBJ2-7
cdr3_nt: TGCAGCTGGACAGGAGCTTACGAGCAGTACTTC
cdr3_aa: CSWTGAYEQYF

clone_size: -
d_call: -
v_call: TRBV9
j_call: TRBJ1-1
cdr3_nt: TGTGCCAGCAGCCGCCTGACAGGCGCGAACACTGAAGCTTTCTTT
cdr3_aa: CASSRLTGANTEAFF

clone_size: many
d_call: TRBD1
v_call: TRBV7-9
j_call: TRBJ1-2
cdr3_nt: TGTGCCAGCAGCGACAGGGGGCTGTACAGTGGCTACACCTTC
cdr3_aa: CASSDRGLYSGYTF

clone_size: few
d_call: TRBD1
v_call: TRBV19
j_call: TRBJ2-2
cdr3_nt: TGTGCCAGTAGTGCCCGGACAGGGGGCCACACCGGGGAGCTGTTTTTT
cdr3_aa: CASSARTGGHTGELFF

clone_size: -
d_call: -
v_call: TRBV7-2
j_call: TRBJ2-3
cdr3_nt: TGTGCCAGCAGCTCACAGGGCAGGCTTAGCACAGATACGCAGTATTTT
cdr3_aa: CASSSQGRLSTDTQYF

clone_size: many
d_call: -
v_call: TRBV19
j_call: TRBJ1-6
cdr3_nt: TGTGCCAGTAGTATGGTCAGGGAGTTCGACTCACCCCTCCACTTT
cdr3_aa: CASSMVREFDSPLHF

clone_size: -
d_call: TRBD2
v_call: TRBV6-5
j_call: TRBJ2-2
cdr3_nt: TGTGCCGCCACCACGTTTTCGGGGACTAGCGGACTTAGGGGCACCGGGGAGCTGTTTTTT
cdr3_aa: CAATTFSGTSGLRGTGELFF

clone_size: few
d_call: -
v_call: TRBV20-1
j_call: TRBJ2-3
cdr3_nt: TGCAGTGCTAGAGTGGCCACAGATACGCAGTATTTT
cdr3_aa: CSARVATDTQYF

clone_size: few
d_call: -
v_call: TRBV20-1
j_call: TRBJ2-7
cdr3_nt: TGCAGTGCTAGACCAAGACAGTCCTACGAGCAGTACTTC
cdr3_aa: CSARPRQSYEQYF

clone_size: -
d_call: TRBD1
v_call: TRBV2
j_call: TRBJ1-5
cdr3_nt: TGTGCCAGCCAGCAGGGGGTTCGAAATAGCAATCAGCCCCAGCATTTT
cdr3_aa: CASQQGVRNSNQPQHF

clone_size: many
d_call: -
v_call: TRBV19
j_call: TRBJ1-5
cdr3_nt: TGTGCCAGTAGTATCTCCAACTTGATGAATAGAAATCAGCCCCAGCATTTT
cdr3_aa: CASSISNLMNRNQPQHF

clone_size: -
d_call: TRBD2
v_call: TRBV10-3
j_call: TRBJ2-5
cdr3_nt: TGTGCCATCAGTCCCCGTGGATTCCCGGGAGGGCTAGGGGAGACCCAGTACTTC
cdr3_aa: CAISPRGFPGGLGETQYF

clone_size: many
d_call: -
v_call: TRBV29-1
j_call: TRBJ2-2
cdr3_nt: TGCAGCGGGTTGGCGGGGGAGCTGTTTTTT
cdr3_aa: CSGLAGELFF

clone_size: many
d_call: TRBD1
v_call: TRBV11-2
j_call: TRBJ1-6
cdr3_nt: TGTGCCACCCAAGGGACAGGCTATAATTCACCCCTCCACTTT
cdr3_aa: CATQGTGYNSPLHF

clone_size: many
d_call: TRBD1
v_call: TRBV7-2
j_call: TRBJ1-1
cdr3_nt: TGTGCCAGCAGCTCACGGGACAGGGTGGGCACTGAAGCTTTCTTT
cdr3_aa: CASSSRDRVGTEAFF

clone_size: -
d_call: -
v_call: TRBV7-2
j_call: TRBJ1-5
cdr3_nt: TGTGCCACCAGCACCGGACCGGGAGGGAGTCAGCCCCAGCATTTT
cdr3_aa: CATSTGPGGSQPQHF

clone_size: many
d_call: -
v_call: TRBV7-9
j_call: TRBJ2-5
cdr3_nt: TGTGCCACCCGATTTGACTCCAAAGAGACCCAGTACTTC
cdr3_aa: CATRFDSKETQYF

clone_size: -
d_call: -
v_call: TRBV7-9
j_call: TRBJ1-1
cdr3_nt: TGTGCCAGCAGCTTAGAATGGCAGGGATTTACTGAAGCTTTCTTT
cdr3_aa: CASSLEWQGFTEAFF

clone_size: many
d_call: TRBD2
v_call: TRBV6-5
j_call: TRBJ2-5
cdr3_nt: TGTGCCAGCAGTCGGCCCGGGGTAGCGGGACTACGAGAGACCCAGTACTTC
cdr3_aa: CASSRPGVAGLRETQYF

clone_size: many
d_call: -
v_call: TRBV4-1
j_call: TRBJ2-7
cdr3_nt: TGCGCCAGCAGCCGCCGTCTAGCGTCCTACGAGCAGTACTTC
cdr3_aa: CASSRRLASYEQYF

clone_size: many
d_call: -
v_call: TRBV7-9
j_call: TRBJ1-5
cdr3_nt: TGTGCCAGCAGCCCAGCAGGGGCTAGCAATCAGCCCCAGCATTTT
cdr3_aa: CASSPAGASNQPQHF

clone_size: few
d_call: -
v_call: TRBV12-3/TRBV12-4
j_call: TRBJ1-1
cdr3_nt: TGTGCCAGCAGTTCCGGGGGAGCGCACACTGAAGCTTTCTTT
cdr3_aa: CASSSGGAHTEAFF

clone_size: -
d_call: -
v_call: TRBV7-2
j_call: TRBJ1-2
cdr3_nt: TGTGCCAGCAGCTTAGGAGGGGGGGCAGGAGAGGCTAACTATGGCTACACCTTC
cdr3_aa: CASSLGGGAGEANYGYTF

clone_size: -
d_call: TRBD2
v_call: TRBV7-6
j_call: TRBJ2-7
cdr3_nt: TGTGCCAGCAGCAAATGGAGTACTAGCGGGGCCTCCTACGAGCAGTACTTC
cdr3_aa: CASSKWSTSGASYEQYF

clone_size: many
d_call: -
v_call: TRBV5-1
j_call: TRBJ2-7
cdr3_nt: TGCGCCAGCAGCTTGCGTTCCGGACGGTTGACCTACGAGCAGTACTTC
cdr3_aa: CASSLRSGRLTYEQYF

clone_size: -
d_call: -
v_call: TRBV30
j_call: TRBJ1-5
cdr3_nt: TGTGCCTTCGGGGACAGCAATCAGCCCCAGCATTTT
cdr3_aa: CAFGDSNQPQHF

clone_size: -
d_call: -
v_call: TRBV10-3
j_call: TRBJ1-2
cdr3_nt: TGTGCCATCAGTGACCGCGGACATAACTATGGCTACACCTTC
cdr3_aa: CAISDRGHNYGYTF

clone_size: -
d_call: -
v_call: TRBV12-3/TRBV12-4
j_call: TRBJ2-3
cdr3_nt: TGTGCCAGCATCAATTGGGATACGCAGTATTTT
cdr3_aa: CASINWDTQYF

clone_size: -
d_call: -
v_call: TRBV25-1
j_call: TRBJ2-7
cdr3_nt: -
cdr3_aa: CACSASPGAYSYEQYF

clone_size: few
d_call: -
v_call: TRBV6-5
j_call: TRBJ1-3
cdr3_nt: TGTGCCAGCAGTCAGACACCACCGAGCTCTGGAAACACCATATATTTT
cdr3_aa: CASSQTPPSSGNTIYF

clone_size: -
d_call: -
v_call: TRBV9
j_call: TRBJ1-3
cdr3_nt: TGTGCCAGCAGTGGAGTGGGTCCTGGAAACACCATATATTTT
cdr3_aa: CASSGVGPGNTIYF